This is a list of T cell receptor beta chains from one sample in a study of PD-L1 blockade in urothelial cancer. The protocol was immunoSEQ multiplex PCR, while the TCRdb copy is restricted to in-frame clones and leaves out a portion. There are 29,000 or so clones in the sample; 80% to 90% occur only once, and around 2.9% lies in the top ten. The sequencing used PBMCs, collected around atezolizumab (anti-PD-L1) treatment. The origin of the receptors is a man aged 50-59 years with urothelial cancer. CDR3s include the opening cysteine and the closing phenylalanine or tryptophan. The D gene is left open where the match is weak. Expanded clones are given a class, and other clones once, few, many or no size at all.

clone_size,d_call,j_call,v_call,cdr3_nt,cdr3_aa
medium-sized,TRBD1,TRBJ1-5,TRBV28,TGTGCCAGCAGGTGGGACAGATTGAGCAATCAGCCCCAGCATTTT,CASRWDRLSNQPQHF
NA,NA,TRBJ1-2,TRBV28,TGTGCCAGCAGTGCGGACGGTTGGGAGGCCATCAACTATGGCTACACCTTC,CASSADGWEAINYGYTF
NA,TRBD2,TRBJ2-7,TRBV19,TGTGCCAGTAGTATTCTAGCGGGAGCATCCTACGAGCAGTACTTC,CASSILAGASYEQYF
few,TRBD1,TRBJ1-2,TRBV4-3,TGCGCCAGCAGCCAGAGGACAGGAGAGGGATCCTATGGCTACACCTTC,CASSQRTGEGSYGYTF
once,NA,TRBJ2-5,TRBV5-4,TGTGCCAGCAGCCCCCCCGGAGAGACCCAGTACTTC,CASSPPGETQYF
NA,NA,TRBJ2-2,TRBV11-3,TGTGCCAGCAGCTCGGGCAGGGCGAACACCGGGGAGCTGTTTTTT,CASSSGRANTGELFF
NA,TRBD2,TRBJ2-3,TRBV7-6,TGTGCCAGCAGCCGAACAACAAGCGGGGGGGGGACAGATACGCAGTATTTT,CASSRTTSGGGTDTQYF
NA,TRBD2,TRBJ2-1,TRBV4-1,TGCGCCAGCAGCCAAGGGTTAGCGGGGGCCGCTTGGCCTTACAATGAGCAGTTCTTC,CASSQGLAGAAWPYNEQFF
NA,NA,TRBJ1-2,TRBV7-4,TGTGCCAGCAGCGCTCGTATAGATTCTGTCAGGAAGTATGGCTACACCTTC,CASSARIDSVRKYGYTF
NA,TRBD2,TRBJ2-1,TRBV5-1,TGCGCCAGCAGACCACGGACTGGGCTAGCGGGTTTCGGCTCCTACAATGAGCAGTTCTTC,CASRPRTGLAGFGSYNEQFF
few,NA,TRBJ1-3,TRBV5-4,TGTGCCAGCAGCTTGGCGGGTTTCGGAAACACCATATATTTT,CASSLAGFGNTIYF
once,TRBD1,TRBJ1-2,TRBV9,TGTGCCAGCAGCCTCTATTGGACAGGTCTCTATGGCTACACCTTC,CASSLYWTGLYGYTF
NA,NA,TRBJ2-3,TRBV5-1,TGCGCCAGCAGCCAAGGACAGCGAACTAGCACAGATACGCAGTATTTT,CASSQGQRTSTDTQYF
NA,NA,TRBJ2-7,TRBV5-1,TGCGCCAGCAGCTTGGAGGGGGGGCTCTACGAGCAGTACTTC,CASSLEGGLYEQYF
NA,NA,TRBJ2-7,TRBV4-3,TGCGCCAGCAGCCAAGATCTCTCTAGTACGGTCCTATACGAGCAGTACTTC,CASSQDLSSTVLYEQYF
NA,NA,TRBJ1-6,TRBV2,TGTGCCAGCAGTGGACAGGCCAATTCACCCCTCCACTTT,CASSGQANSPLHF
NA,NA,TRBJ2-7,TRBV6-5,TGTGCCAGCAGTCTGACTAGAACCTACGAGCAGTACTTC,CASSLTRTYEQYF
once,TRBD1,TRBJ1-3,TRBV6-1,TGTGCCAGCAGTGAAGGGGACAGGGTGTTAGGAAACACCATATATTTT,CASSEGDRVLGNTIYF
once,TRBD2,TRBJ2-5,TRBV7-9,TGTGCCAGCAGCTATGGGACTAGCGGGATTGGGGAGACCCAGTACTTC,CASSYGTSGIGETQYF
NA,NA,TRBJ1-1,TRBV19,TGTGCCAGTAGAAACATGAACACTGAAGCTTTCTTT,CASRNMNTEAFF
NA,TRBD1,TRBJ2-1,TRBV19,TGTGCCAGTAGTGTGACAGGGAACGGCGGTGAGCAGTTCTTC,CASSVTGNGGEQFF
NA,TRBD2,TRBJ2-7,TRBV6-5,TGTGCCAGCAGTGACCAGCGGGGGGTATACGAGCAGTACTTC,CASSDQRGVYEQYF
NA,NA,TRBJ1-1,TRBV13,TGTGCCAGCAGCTTAGCAACGGACACTGAAGCTTTCTTT,CASSLATDTEAFF
NA,TRBD2,TRBJ2-1,TRBV15,TGTGCCACCAGCAGAACTAGCGGGAGGGACAATGAGCAGTTCTTC,CATSRTSGRDNEQFF
NA,NA,TRBJ2-1,TRBV9,TGTGCCAGCAGCGTGTCCTCGGGGGAGTACTACAATGAGCAGTTCTTC,CASSVSSGEYYNEQFF
NA,NA,TRBJ2-3,TRBV27,TGTGCCAGCAGTTACCAAGCGGAAGTCCGGCCAGATACGCAGTATTTT,CASSYQAEVRPDTQYF
NA,NA,TRBJ1-5,TRBV19,TGTGCCAGTAGTATAGCCTCCGGGGGGGCCAACAATCAGCCCCAGCATTTT,CASSIASGGANNQPQHF
NA,TRBD2,TRBJ2-3,TRBV9,TGTGCCAGCAGCCCCACGGGGGGGGCGGGGTGGGGCACAGATACGCAGTATTTT,CASSPTGGAGWGTDTQYF
NA,NA,TRBJ2-7,TRBV10-1,TGCGCCAGCAGTGAGACTAGAGGGGGTCGAGACGAGCAGTACTTC,CASSETRGGRDEQYF
NA,TRBD1,TRBJ1-5,TRBV10-2,TGCGCCAGCAGTTACAGGGGGCAGCGGCAGCCCCAGCATTTT,CASSYRGQRQPQHF
NA,NA,TRBJ1-5,TRBV5-1,TGCGCCAGCAGCTTGGAGGGGTATAGCAATCAGCCCCAGCATTTT,CASSLEGYSNQPQHF
NA,NA,TRBJ1-5,TRBV19,TGTGCCAGTAGTCCAAATTCCGGGGTGAGCAATCAGCCCCAGCATTTT,CASSPNSGVSNQPQHF
NA,NA,TRBJ2-1,TRBV6-1,TGTGCCAGCAGTCTAGACCGAGGCGATGAGCAGTTCTTC,CASSLDRGDEQFF
NA,TRBD2,TRBJ2-1,TRBV7-9,TGTGCCAGCAGCTTAGCGCTAGCGGGAGGGCCAAGTGAGCAGTTCTTC,CASSLALAGGPSEQFF
NA,NA,TRBJ2-3,TRBV12-5,TGTGCTAGTGGTTTGGATCTCCGCGGCTACTATACGCAGTATTTT,CASGLDLRGYYTQYF
NA,NA,TRBJ2-2,TRBV6-1,TGTGCCAGCAGGGAATCAGCCGGGGAGCTGTTTTTT,CASRESAGELFF
NA,TRBD1,TRBJ2-7,TRBV5-4,TGTGCCAGCAGCTTGGGGCGGACAGGGGTCAACGAGCAGTACTTC,CASSLGRTGVNEQYF
NA,NA,TRBJ2-7,TRBV2,TGTGCCAGCAGTGAAAGCCCCTATTTAAACGAGCAGTACTTC,CASSESPYLNEQYF
NA,TRBD1,TRBJ1-6,TRBV6-5,TGTGCCAGCAGACCTTCAGGGGGTAATTCACCCCTCCACTTT,CASRPSGGNSPLHF
NA,TRBD1,TRBJ1-3,TRBV11-2,TGTGCCAGCAGACCCGGGACAGGGGTAATCAGCTCTGGAAACACCATATATTTT,CASRPGTGVISSGNTIYF
NA,NA,TRBJ1-5,TRBV30,TGTGCCTGGAGTGTTGCAGGGGCGGGTCAGCCCCAGCATTTT,CAWSVAGAGQPQHF
NA,NA,TRBJ1-4,TRBV19,TGTGCCAGTAGTATATACGGCGGGGGAGGTGAAAAACTGTTTTTT,CASSIYGGGGEKLFF
NA,NA,TRBJ2-7,TRBV18,TGTGCCAGCTCACCTCGCGGCTCCTACGAGCAGTACTTC,CASSPRGSYEQYF
NA,NA,TRBJ2-5,TRBV19,TGTGCCAGTAGTATTGAAGGGAGGGAGACCCAGTACTTC,CASSIEGRETQYF
NA,TRBD2,TRBJ2-5,TRBV16,TGTGCCAGCAGTCCCATGACGGGGGGAGACATGACCCAGTACTTC,CASSPMTGGDMTQYF
NA,NA,TRBJ2-7,TRBV30,TGTGCCTGGAGTCCCGGGGGGCGTAACCCGGGCGAGCAGTACTTC,CAWSPGGRNPGEQYF
NA,TRBD2,TRBJ2-3,TRBV5-1,TGCGCCAGCAGCCCGGTAGTGTGGGCGGGGGGCACAGATACGCAGTATTTT,CASSPVVWAGGTDTQYF
once,NA,TRBJ2-2,TRBV14,TGTGCCAGCAGCATTTTGCGGGGCACGAACACCGGGGAGCTGTTTTTT,CASSILRGTNTGELFF
NA,TRBD1,TRBJ1-4,TRBV5-8,TGTGCCAGCAGCTACGGGACAGGGAATGAAAAACTGTTTTTT,CASSYGTGNEKLFF
NA,NA,TRBJ2-5,TRBV9,TGTGCCAGCAGCGTCCTGGGGGCGACCCAAGAGACCCAGTACTTC,CASSVLGATQETQYF
NA,NA,TRBJ2-7,TRBV6-6,TGTGCCAGCAGTTACTCCAGCTACGAGCAGTACTTC,CASSYSSYEQYF
NA,TRBD1,TRBJ2-7,TRBV28,TGTGCCAGCAGTCCCTACCTTCCGGGACAGGGGTCCTACGAGCAGTACTTC,CASSPYLPGQGSYEQYF
once,TRBD1,TRBJ2-7,TRBV19,TGTGCCAGTAGTTCTCAGGACAGGATTAGAGGCGAGCAGTACTTC,CASSSQDRIRGEQYF